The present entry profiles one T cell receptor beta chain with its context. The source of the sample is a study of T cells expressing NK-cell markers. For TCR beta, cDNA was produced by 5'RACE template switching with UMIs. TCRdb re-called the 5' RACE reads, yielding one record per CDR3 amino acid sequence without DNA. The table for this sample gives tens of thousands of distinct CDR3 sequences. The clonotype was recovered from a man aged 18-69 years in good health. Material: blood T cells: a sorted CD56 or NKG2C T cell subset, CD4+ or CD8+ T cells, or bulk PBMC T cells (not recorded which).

The CDR3 loop reads CASSPNGFRSGYTF. The V gene is TRBV7-2, the J gene TRBJ1-2. CDR3 length equals 14 residues. The germline CDR1 and CDR2 sequences are SGHTA and FQGNSA.